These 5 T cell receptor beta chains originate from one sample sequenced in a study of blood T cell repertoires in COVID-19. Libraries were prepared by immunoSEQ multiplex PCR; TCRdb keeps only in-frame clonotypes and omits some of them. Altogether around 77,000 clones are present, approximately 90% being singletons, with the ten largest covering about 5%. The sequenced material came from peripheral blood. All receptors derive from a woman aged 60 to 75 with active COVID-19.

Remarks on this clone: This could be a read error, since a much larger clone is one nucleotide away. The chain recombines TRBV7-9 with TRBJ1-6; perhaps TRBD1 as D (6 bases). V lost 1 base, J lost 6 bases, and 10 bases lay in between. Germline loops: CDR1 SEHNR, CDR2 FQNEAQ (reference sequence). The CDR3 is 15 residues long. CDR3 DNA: TGTGCCAGCAGCTTAGGGCAGGGGCCTAATTCACCCCTCCACTTT. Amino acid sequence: CASSLGQGPNSPLHF.

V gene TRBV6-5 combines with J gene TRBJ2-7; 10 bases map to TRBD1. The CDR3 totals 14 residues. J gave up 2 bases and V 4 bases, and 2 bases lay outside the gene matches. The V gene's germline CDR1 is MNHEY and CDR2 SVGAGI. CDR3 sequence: CASSSGQGTYEQYF. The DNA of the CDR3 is TGTGCCAGCAGTTCGGGACAGGGGACCTACGAGCAGTACTTC.

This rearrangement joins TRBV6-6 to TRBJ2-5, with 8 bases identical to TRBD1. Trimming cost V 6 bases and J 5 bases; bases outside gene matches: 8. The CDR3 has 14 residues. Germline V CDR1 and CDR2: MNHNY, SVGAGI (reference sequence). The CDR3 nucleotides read TGTGCCAGCAGATCGACAGGGGTCGGGGAGACCCAGTACTTC. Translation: CASRSTGVGETQYF.

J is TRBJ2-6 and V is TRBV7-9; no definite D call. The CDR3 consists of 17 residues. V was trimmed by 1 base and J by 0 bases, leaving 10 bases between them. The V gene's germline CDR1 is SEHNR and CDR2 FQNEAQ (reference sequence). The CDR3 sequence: CASSLDLSPSGANVLTF. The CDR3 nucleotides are TGTGCCAGCAGCTTAGATCTGAGTCCCTCTGGGGCCAACGTCCTGACTTTC. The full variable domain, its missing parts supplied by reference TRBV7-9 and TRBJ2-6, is DTGVSQNPRHKITKRGQNVTFRCDPISEHNRLYWYRQTLGQGPEFLTYFQNEAQLEKSRLLSDRFSAERPKGSFSTLEIQRTEQGDSAMYLCASSLDLSPSGANVLTFGAGSRLTVL.

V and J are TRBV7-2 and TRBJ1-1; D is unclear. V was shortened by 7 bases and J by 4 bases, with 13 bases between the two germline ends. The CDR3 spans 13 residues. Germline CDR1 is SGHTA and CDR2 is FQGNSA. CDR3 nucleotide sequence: TGTGCCAGCATTCCGGGAGGGTTCACTGAAGCTTTCTTT. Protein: CASIPGGFTEAFF.